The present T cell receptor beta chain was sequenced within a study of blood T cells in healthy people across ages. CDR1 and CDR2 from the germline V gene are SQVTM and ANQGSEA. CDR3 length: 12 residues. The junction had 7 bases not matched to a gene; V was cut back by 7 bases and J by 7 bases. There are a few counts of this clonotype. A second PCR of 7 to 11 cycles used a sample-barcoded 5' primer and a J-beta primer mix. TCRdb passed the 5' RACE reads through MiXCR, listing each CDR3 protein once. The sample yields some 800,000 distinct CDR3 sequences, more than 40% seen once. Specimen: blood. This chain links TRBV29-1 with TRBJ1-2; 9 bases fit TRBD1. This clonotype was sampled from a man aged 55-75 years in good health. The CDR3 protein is CSDTGGIGGYTF. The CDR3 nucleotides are TGCAGCGACACAGGGGGCATAGGTGGCTACACCTTC.